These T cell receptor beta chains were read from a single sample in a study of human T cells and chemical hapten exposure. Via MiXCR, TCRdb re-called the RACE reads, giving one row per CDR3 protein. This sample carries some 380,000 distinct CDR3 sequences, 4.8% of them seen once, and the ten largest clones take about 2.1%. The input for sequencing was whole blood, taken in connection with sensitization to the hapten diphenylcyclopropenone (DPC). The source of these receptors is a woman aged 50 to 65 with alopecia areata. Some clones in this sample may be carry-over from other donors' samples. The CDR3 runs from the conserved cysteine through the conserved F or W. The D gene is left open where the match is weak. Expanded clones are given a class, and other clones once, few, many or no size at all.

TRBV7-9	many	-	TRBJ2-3	TGTGCCAGCAGCCGCGGCCGGGATACGCAGTATTTT	CASSRGRDTQYF
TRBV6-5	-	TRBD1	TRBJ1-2	TGTGCCAGCAGTTACTGGGACAGGGGGACCTATGGCTACACCTTC	CASSYWDRGTYGYTF
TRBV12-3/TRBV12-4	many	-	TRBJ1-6	TGTGCCAGCAGTTTTTACAGTAATAATTCACCCCTCCACTTT	CASSFYSNNSPLHF
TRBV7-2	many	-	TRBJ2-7	TGTGCCAGCAGATATACCGAATCTTACGAGCAGTACTTC	CASRYTESYEQYF
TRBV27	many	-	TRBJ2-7	TGTGCCAGCAGTCCCCAGATATTCTCCTACGAGCAGTACTTC	CASSPQIFSYEQYF
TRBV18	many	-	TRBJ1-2	TGTGCCAGCTCACCGGGGCAGGGGTCCCCCTACTATGGCTACACCTTC	CASSPGQGSPYYGYTF
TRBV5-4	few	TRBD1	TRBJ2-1	TGTGCCAGCAGCTTTACAGGGGGCCTCTGGGATGAGCAGTTCTTC	CASSFTGGLWDEQFF
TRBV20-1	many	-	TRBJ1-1	TGCAGTGCTAGAGATGGCTTTGAAGCTTTCTTT	CSARDGFEAFF
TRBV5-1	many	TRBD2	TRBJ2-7	TGCGCCAGCAGCAAAACCGGGACTAGCGGGGGGGACCACGAGCAGTACTTC	CASSKTGTSGGDHEQYF
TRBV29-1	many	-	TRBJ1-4	TGCAGCGTCGGGAGTAATGAAAAACTGTTTTTT	CSVGSNEKLFF
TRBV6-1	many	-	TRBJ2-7	TGTGCCAGCAGTGAAGTAGGCGAGCAGTACTTC	CASSEVGEQYF
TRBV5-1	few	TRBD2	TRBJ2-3	TGCGCCAGCAGCATTAATAGCGGGGTTGGGTCAGATACGCAGTATTTT	CASSINSGVGSDTQYF
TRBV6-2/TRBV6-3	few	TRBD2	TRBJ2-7	TGTGCCAGCAGTTACTCCCCGTCGGTAGCGGGTCTACGAACCTACGAGCAGTACTTC	CASSYSPSVAGLRTYEQYF
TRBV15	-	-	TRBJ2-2	TGTGCCACCAGCCGGGGTCTCACCGGGGAGCTGTTTTTT	CATSRGLTGELFF
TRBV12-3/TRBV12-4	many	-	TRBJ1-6	TGTGCCAGCAGTTCGGTACCTAATTCACCCCTCCACTTT	CASSSVPNSPLHF
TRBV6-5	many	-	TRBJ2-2	TGTGCCAGCCGTTTCGACACCGGGGAGCTGTTTTTT	CASRFDTGELFF
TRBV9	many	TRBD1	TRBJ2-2	TGTGCCAGCAGCCCCAGAGGACAGGGGGCCACCACCGGGGAGCTGTTTTTT	CASSPRGQGATTGELFF
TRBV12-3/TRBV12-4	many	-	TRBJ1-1	TGTGCCAGCAGTACCCGACGGAACACTGAAGCTTTCTTT	CASSTRRNTEAFF
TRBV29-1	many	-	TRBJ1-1	TGCAGCGTGGAAGAACCAGGGGTTACTGAAGCTTTCTTT	CSVEEPGVTEAFF
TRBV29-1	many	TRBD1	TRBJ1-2	TGCAGCGTAGACTCAGGGGGCCTAGGCTACACCTTC	CSVDSGGLGYTF
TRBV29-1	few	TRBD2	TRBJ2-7	TGCAGCGTCCGGGGAGGGTCGACGAACGAGCAGTACTTC	CSVRGGSTNEQYF
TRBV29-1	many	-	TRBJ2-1	TGCAGCGTTGAACCAGCCTACAATGAGCAGTTCTTC	CSVEPAYNEQFF
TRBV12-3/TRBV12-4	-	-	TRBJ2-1	TGTGCCAGCAGGGGGACGGGAGCCAATGAGCAGTTCTTC	CASRGTGANEQFF
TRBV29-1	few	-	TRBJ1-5	TGCAGCGTTGAAAGAGGAGACTATAGCAATCAGCCCCAGCATTTT	CSVERGDYSNQPQHF
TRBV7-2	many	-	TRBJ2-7	TGTGCCAGCAGCTTAACGGGCCCCGGTCGGTACGAGCAGTACTTC	CASSLTGPGRYEQYF
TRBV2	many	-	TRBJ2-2	TGTGCCAGCAGCTTAAACATCCGGAACGGCGGGGAGCTGTTTTTT	CASSLNIRNGGELFF
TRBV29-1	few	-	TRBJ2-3	TGCAGCGTTGGTCAGGGAACTACAGATACGCAGTATTTT	CSVGQGTTDTQYF
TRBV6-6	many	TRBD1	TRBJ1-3	TGTGCCAGCAGTTACCCGGGACAGCTTATCTCTGGAAACACCATATATTTT	CASSYPGQLISGNTIYF
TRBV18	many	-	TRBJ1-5	TGTGCCAGCTCACCAGGAAGAAACAATCAGCCCCAGCATTTT	CASSPGRNNQPQHF
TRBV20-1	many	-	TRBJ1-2	TGCAGTGCTAGAGAAACAGGTACCCCTAACTATGGCTACACCTTC	CSARETGTPNYGYTF
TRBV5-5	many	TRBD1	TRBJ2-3	TGTGCCAGCAGCTGGGGACAGGCCAGGAAGGATACGCAGTATTTT	CASSWGQARKDTQYF
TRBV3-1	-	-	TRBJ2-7	TGTGCCAGCAGCCTGAACAGGGACTCCTACGAGCAGTACTTC	CASSLNRDSYEQYF
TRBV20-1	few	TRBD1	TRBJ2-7	TGCAGTGCTAGGGACTGGACAGGGGTCCACGAGCAGTACTTC	CSARDWTGVHEQYF
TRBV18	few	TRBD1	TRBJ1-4	TGTGCCAGCTCACCGACGGGACAGCTTAATGAAAAACTGTTTTTT	CASSPTGQLNEKLFF
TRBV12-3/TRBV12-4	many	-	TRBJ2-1	TGTGCCAGCAGCGCTTTGGGCGAACTAAACAATGAGCAGTTCTTC	CASSALGELNNEQFF
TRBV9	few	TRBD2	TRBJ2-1	TGTGCCAGCAGCGTAGCGGGAGGGCCCTACAATGAGCAGTTCTTC	CASSVAGGPYNEQFF
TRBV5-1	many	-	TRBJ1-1	TGCGCCAGCAGCTCAGGGGTTTCCTGGGAAGCTTTCTTT	CASSSGVSWEAFF
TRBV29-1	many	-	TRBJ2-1	TGCAGCGTTGAGGGGCGGGACGATGAGCAGTTCTTC	CSVEGRDDEQFF
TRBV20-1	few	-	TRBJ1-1	TGCAGTGCGATACCCCAGACAGCTACTGAAGCTTTCTTT	CSAIPQTATEAFF
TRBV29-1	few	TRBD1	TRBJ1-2	TGCAGCGTTGAAGACCCCCAGGGGGCGTATAACTATGGCTACACCTTC	CSVEDPQGAYNYGYTF
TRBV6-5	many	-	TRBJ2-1	TGTGCCAGCAGTTACCGGGCAGGGAGTTATGAGCAGTTCTTC	CASSYRAGSYEQFF
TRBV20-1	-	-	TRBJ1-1	TGCAGTGCTAGACTTCTCCAGGGAAGGACTGAAGCTTTCTTT	CSARLLQGRTEAFF
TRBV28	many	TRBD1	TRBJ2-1	TGTGCCAGCAGTTCCCGGGACAGGCACAATGAGCAGTTCTTC	CASSSRDRHNEQFF
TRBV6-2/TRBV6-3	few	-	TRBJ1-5	TGTGCCAGCAGTTACCCTCTAGGACAGCTTAGCAATCAGCCCCAGCATTTT	CASSYPLGQLSNQPQHF
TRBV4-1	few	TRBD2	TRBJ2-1	TGCGCCAGCAGCCCCACAGAACTAGCGGGCGGTGATGAGCAGTTCTTC	CASSPTELAGGDEQFF